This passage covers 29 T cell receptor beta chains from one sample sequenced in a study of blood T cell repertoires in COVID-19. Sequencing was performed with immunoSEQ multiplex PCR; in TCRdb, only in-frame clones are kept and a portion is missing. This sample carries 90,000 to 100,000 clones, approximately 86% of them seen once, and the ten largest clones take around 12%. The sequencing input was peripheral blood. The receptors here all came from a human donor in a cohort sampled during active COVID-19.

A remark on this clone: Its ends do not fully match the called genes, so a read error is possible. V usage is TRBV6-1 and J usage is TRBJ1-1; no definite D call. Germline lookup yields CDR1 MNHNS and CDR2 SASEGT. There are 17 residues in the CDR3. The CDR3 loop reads CASSGEYVASLNAEAFF. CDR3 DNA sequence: TGTGCCAGCAGTGGGGAGTACGTGGCCTCCCTGAACGCTGAAGCTTTCTTT.

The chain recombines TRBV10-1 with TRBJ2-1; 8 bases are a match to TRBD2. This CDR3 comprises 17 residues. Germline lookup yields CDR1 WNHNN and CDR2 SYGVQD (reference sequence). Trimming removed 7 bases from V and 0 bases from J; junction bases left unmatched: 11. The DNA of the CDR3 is TGCGCCAGCACCGAAGCGGGAGCCGTTAGCTCCTACAATGAGCAGTTCTTC. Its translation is CASTEAGAVSSYNEQFF.

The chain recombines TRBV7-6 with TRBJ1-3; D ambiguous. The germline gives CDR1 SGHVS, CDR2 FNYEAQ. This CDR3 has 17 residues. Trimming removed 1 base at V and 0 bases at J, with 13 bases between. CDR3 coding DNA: TGTGCCAGCAGCTTAGGGACGGCCGCGGGCTCTGGAAACACCATATATTTT. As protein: CASSLGTAAGSGNTIYF.

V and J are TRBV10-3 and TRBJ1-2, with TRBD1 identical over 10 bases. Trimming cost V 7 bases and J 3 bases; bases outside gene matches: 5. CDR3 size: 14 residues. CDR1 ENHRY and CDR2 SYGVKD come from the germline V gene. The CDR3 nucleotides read TGTGCCATCATGGGGACAGGGGAAGACTATGGCTACACCTTC. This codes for CAIMGTGEDYGYTF.

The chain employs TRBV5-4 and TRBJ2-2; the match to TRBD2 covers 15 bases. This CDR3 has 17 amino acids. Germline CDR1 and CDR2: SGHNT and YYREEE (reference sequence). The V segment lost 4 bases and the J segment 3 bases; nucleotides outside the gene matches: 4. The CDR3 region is CASSEGLAGGYTGELFF. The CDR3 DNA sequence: TGTGCCAGCAGCGAGGGACTAGCGGGGGGTTACACCGGGGAGCTGTTTTTT.

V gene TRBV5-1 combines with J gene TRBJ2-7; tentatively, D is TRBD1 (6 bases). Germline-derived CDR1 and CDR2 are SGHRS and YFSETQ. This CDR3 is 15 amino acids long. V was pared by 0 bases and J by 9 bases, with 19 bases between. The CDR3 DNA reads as TGCGCCAGCAGCTTGGACGGGACACAGATCGATGCGCAGTACTTC. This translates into CASSLDGTQIDAQYF.

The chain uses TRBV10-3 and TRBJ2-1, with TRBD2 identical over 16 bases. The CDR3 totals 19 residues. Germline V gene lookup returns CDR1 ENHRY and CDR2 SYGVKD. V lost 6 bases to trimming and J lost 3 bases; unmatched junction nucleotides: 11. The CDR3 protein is CAIRVTGTSGGGFYNEQFF. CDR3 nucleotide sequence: TGTGCCATCAGGGTTACCGGGACTAGCGGGGGGGGGTTCTACAATGAGCAGTTCTTC.

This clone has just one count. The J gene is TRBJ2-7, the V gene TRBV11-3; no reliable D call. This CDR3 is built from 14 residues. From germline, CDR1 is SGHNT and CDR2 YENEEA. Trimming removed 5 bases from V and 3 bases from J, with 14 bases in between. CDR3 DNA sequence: TGTGCCAGCAGCGCCACCAGGTCCGGCTACGAGCAGTACTTC. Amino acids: CASSATRSGYEQYF.

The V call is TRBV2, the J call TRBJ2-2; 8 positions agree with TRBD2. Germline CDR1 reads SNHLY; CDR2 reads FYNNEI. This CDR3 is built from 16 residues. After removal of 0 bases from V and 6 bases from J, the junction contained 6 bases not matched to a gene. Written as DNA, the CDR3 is TGTGCCAGCAGTGAAGCGCTTATCGGGGGGGCCGGGGAGCTGTTTTTT. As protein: CASSEALIGGAGELFF.

The CDR3 sequence is CASSVGTITAYEQYF. The CDR3 DNA reads TGTGCCAGCAGCGTGGGGACTATCACGGCCTACGAGCAGTACTTC. The rearrangement uses TRBV9 and TRBJ2-7; 7 bases map to TRBD2. Germline trimming cut 2 bases from V and 2 bases from J; bases unmatched to any gene: 7. The CDR3 runs 15 residues. CDR1 SGDLS and CDR2 YYNGEE come from the germline V gene.

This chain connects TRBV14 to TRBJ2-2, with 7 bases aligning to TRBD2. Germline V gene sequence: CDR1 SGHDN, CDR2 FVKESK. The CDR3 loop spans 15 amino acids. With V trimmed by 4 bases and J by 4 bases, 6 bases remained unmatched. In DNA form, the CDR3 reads TGTGCCAGCAGCCGGGAACTAGCGCCCACCGGGGAGCTGTTTTTT. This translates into CASSRELAPTGELFF. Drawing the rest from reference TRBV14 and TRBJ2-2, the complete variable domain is EAGVTQFPSHSVIEKGQTVTLRCDPISGHDNLYWYRRVMGKEIKFLLHFVKESKQDESGMPNNRFLAERTGGTYSTLKVQPAELEDSGVYFCASSRELAPTGELFFGEGSRLTVL.

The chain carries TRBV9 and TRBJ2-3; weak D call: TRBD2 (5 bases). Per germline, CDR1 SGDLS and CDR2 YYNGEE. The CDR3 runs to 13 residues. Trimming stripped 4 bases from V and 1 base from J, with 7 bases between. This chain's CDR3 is CASSRSGTDTQYF. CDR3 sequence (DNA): TGTGCCAGCAGCCGTAGCGGCACAGATACGCAGTATTTT.

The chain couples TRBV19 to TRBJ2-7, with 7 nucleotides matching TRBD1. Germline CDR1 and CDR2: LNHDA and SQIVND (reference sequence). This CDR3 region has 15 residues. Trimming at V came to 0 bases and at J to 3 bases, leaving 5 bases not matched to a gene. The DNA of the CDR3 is TGTGCCAGTAGTATAGAACCCGGGACAGACTACGAGCAGTACTTC. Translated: CASSIEPGTDYEQYF.

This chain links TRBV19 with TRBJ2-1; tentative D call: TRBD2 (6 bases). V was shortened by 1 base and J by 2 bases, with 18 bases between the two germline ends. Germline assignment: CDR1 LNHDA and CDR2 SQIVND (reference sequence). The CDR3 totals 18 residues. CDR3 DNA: TGTGCCAGTAGTATAGCCTGGAGGGGTAGCCGGGCCTACAATGAGCAGTTCTTC. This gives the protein CASSIAWRGSRAYNEQFF. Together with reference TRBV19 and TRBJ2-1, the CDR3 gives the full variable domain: DGGITQSPKYLFRKEGQNVTLSCEQNLNHDAMYWYRQDPGQGLRLIYYSQIVNDFQKGDIAEGYSVSREKKESFPLTVTSAQKNPTAFYLCASSIAWRGSRAYNEQFFGPGTRLTVL.

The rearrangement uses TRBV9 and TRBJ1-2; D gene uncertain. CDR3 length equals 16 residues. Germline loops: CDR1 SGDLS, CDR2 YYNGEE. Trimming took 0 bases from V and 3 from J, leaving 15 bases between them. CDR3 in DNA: TGTGCCAGCAGCGTAGTAGATCCCCATCGTCACTATGGCTACACCTTC. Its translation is CASSVVDPHRHYGYTF.

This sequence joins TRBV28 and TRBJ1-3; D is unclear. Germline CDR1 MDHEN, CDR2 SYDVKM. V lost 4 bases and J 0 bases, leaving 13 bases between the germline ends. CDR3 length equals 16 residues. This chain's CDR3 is CASSYPTLRSGNTIYF. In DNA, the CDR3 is TGTGCCAGCAGTTACCCGACACTTCGCTCTGGAAACACCATATATTTT.

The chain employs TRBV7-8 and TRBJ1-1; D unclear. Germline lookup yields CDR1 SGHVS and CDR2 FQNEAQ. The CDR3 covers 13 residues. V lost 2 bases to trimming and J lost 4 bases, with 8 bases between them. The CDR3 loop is CASSLREGTEAFF. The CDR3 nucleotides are TGTGCCAGCAGCTTAAGGGAGGGCACTGAAGCTTTCTTT.

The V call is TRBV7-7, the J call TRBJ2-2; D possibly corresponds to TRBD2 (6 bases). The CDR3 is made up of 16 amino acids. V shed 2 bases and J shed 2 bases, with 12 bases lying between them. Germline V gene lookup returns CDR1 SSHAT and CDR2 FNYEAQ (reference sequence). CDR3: CASSLSRLVNTGELFF. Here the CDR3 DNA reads TGTGCCAGCAGCTTAAGCAGACTAGTAAACACCGGGGAGCTGTTTTTT. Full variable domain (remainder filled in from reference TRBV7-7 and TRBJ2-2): GAGVSQSPRYKVTKRGQDVTLRCDPISSHATLYWYQQALGQGPEFLTYFNYEAQPDKSGLPSDRFSAERPEGSISTLTIQRTEQRDSAMYRCASSLSRLVNTGELFFGEGSRLTVL.

The CDR3 loop reads CASSRDNSNQPQHF. CDR3 bases: TGTGCCAGTAGTAGGGACAATAGCAATCAGCCCCAGCATTTT. The chain uses TRBV19 and TRBJ1-5; TRBD1 is a possible D gene (6 bases). From germline, CDR1 is LNHDA and CDR2 SQIVND (reference sequence). This CDR3 spans 14 amino acids. V was shortened by 4 bases and J by 0 bases, with 7 bases between the two germline ends. Supplemented by reference TRBV19 and TRBJ1-5, the full variable domain reads DGGITQSPKYLFRKEGQNVTLSCEQNLNHDAMYWYRQDPGQGLRLIYYSQIVNDFQKGDIAEGYSVSREKKESFPLTVTSAQKNPTAFYLCASSRDNSNQPQHFGDGTRLSIL.

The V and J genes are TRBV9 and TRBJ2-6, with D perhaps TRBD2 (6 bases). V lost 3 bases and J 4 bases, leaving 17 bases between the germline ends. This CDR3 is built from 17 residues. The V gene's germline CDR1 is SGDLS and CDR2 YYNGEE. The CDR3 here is CASSDAGNPRGANVLTF. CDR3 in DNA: TGTGCCAGCAGCGATGCGGGGAACCCTAGGGGGGCCAACGTCCTGACTTTC.

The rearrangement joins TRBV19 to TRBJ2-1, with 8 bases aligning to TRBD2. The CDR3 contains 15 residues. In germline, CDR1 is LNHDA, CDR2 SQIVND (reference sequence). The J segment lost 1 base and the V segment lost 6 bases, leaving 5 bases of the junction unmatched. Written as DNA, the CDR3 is TGTGCCAGTAGCCCCACTAGCGGTTCCTACAATGAGCAGTTCTTC. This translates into CASSPTSGSYNEQFF.

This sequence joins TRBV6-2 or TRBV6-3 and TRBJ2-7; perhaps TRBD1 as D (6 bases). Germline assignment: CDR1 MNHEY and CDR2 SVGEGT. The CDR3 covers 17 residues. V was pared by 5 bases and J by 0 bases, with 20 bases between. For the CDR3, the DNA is TGTGCCAGCAGTCATATTCCCTGGACAGAGAACTCCTACGAGCAGTACTTC. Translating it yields CASSHIPWTENSYEQYF.

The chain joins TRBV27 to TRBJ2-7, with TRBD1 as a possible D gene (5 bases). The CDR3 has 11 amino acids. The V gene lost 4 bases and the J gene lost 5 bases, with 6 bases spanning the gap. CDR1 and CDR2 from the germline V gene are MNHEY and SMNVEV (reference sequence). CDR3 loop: CASSYRNEQYF. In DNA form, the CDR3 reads TGTGCCAGCAGTTACAGGAACGAGCAGTACTTC.

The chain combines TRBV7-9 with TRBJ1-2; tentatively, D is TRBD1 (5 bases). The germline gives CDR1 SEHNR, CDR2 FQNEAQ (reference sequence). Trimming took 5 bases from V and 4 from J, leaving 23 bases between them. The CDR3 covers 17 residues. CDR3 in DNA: TGTGCCAGCAGCCCTTGGGTTGGGGGGGTGCCTGGCTATGGCTACACCTTC. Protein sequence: CASSPWVGGVPGYGYTF.

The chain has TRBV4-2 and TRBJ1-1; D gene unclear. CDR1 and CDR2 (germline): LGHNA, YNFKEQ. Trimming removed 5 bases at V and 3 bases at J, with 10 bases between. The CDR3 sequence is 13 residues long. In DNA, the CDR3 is TGTGCCAGCAGCTGGGCCCCTGACACTGAAGCTTTCTTT. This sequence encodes CASSWAPDTEAFF.

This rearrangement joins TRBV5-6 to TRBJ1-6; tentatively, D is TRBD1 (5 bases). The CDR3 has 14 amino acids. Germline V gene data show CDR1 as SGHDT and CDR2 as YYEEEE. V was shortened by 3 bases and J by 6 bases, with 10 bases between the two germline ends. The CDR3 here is CASSSGLSNSPLHF. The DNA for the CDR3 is TGTGCCAGCAGCTCGGGACTGAGTAATTCACCCCTCCACTTT.

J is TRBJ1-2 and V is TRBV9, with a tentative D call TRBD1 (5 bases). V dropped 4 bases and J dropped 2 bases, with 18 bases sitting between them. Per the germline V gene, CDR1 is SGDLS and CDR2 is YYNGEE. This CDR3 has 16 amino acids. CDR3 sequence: CASSPLGGGSNYGYTF. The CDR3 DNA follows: TGTGCCAGCAGCCCTTTGGGGGGAGGGAGCAACTATGGCTACACCTTC.

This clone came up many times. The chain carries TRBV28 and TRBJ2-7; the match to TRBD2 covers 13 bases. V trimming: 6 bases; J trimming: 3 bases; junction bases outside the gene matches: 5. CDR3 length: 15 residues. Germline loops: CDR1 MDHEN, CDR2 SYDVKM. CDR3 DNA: TGTGCCAGCAGAAGGACTAGCGGGAGAAACTACGAGCAGTACTTC. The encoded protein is CASRRTSGRNYEQYF.

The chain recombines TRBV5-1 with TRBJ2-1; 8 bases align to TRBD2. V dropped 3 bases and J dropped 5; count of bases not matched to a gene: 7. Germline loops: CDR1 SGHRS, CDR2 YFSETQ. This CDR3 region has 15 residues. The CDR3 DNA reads TGCGCCAGCAGCTCCCGGGAGGGCCGGGACAATGAGCAGTTCTTC. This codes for CASSSREGRDNEQFF. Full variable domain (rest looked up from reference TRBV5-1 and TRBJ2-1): KAGVTQTPRYLIKTRGQQVTLSCSPISGHRSVSWYQQTPGQGLQFLFEYFSETQRNKGNFPGRFSGRQFSNSRSEMNVSTLELGDSALYLCASSSREGRDNEQFFGPGTRLTVL.